Below, 26 T cell receptor beta chains from the same sample are listed, as sequenced in a study of blood T cell repertoires in COVID-19. Generated by immunoSEQ multiplex PCR, the TCRdb table keeps only in-frame clones and is missing some. The table includes fewer than 60,000 clones, under 90% detected once. Sequencing input: peripheral blood. All receptors derive from a man older than 75 with active or convalescent COVID-19.

This chain uses TRBV7-2 with TRBJ1-6; D perhaps matches TRBD1 (6 bases). Germline CDR1 reads SGHTA; CDR2 reads FQGNSA. V was shortened by 5 bases and J by 8 bases, with 13 bases between the two germline ends. There are 14 residues in the CDR3. CDR3: CASSRTVGDSPLHF. Here the CDR3 DNA reads TGTGCCAGCAGCCGGACAGTGGGAGATTCACCCCTCCACTTT.

The chain combines TRBV6-5 with TRBJ1-4; D possibly corresponds to TRBD1 (6 bases). CDR1 is MNHEY and CDR2 is SVGAGI in the germline V gene. The CDR3 consists of 15 residues. Trimming removed 4 bases at V and 8 bases at J, with 17 bases between. CDR3 sequence (DNA): TGTGCCAGCAGTTCCACAGGGACTAAGGAGGAAAAACTGTTTTTT. This encodes CASSSTGTKEEKLFF.

This chain connects TRBV27 to TRBJ1-1; tentatively, D is TRBD1 (5 bases). CDR1 is MNHEY, CDR2 SMNVEV, per germline (reference sequence). Trimming left V 0 bases short and J 4 bases short, with 9 bases between. The CDR3 runs 14 residues. The CDR3 sequence: CASSLSWGGTEAFF. The DNA of the CDR3 is TGTGCCAGCAGTTTATCGTGGGGGGGCACTGAAGCTTTCTTT.

V gene TRBV5-1 combines with J gene TRBJ2-6; D possibly corresponds to TRBD2 (6 bases). The ends were cut back, 0 bases at V and 3 bases at J, with 10 bases in the middle. Per the germline V gene, CDR1 is SGHRS and CDR2 is YFSETQ. This CDR3 has 16 amino acids. The CDR3 region is CASSLGLGGGANVLTF. CDR3 bases: TGCGCCAGCAGCTTGGGATTGGGAGGTGGGGCCAACGTCCTGACTTTC.

The chain carries TRBV28 and TRBJ1-3; D call uncertain. Germline V gives CDR1 MDHEN, CDR2 SYDVKM. V was cut by 5 bases and J by 0 bases, with 8 bases left in between. The CDR3 length is 14 residues. CDR3 DNA sequence: TGTGCCAGCAGTCCCTGGAGCTCTGGAAACACCATATATTTT. It encodes CASSPWSSGNTIYF.

The J gene is TRBJ2-7, the V gene TRBV7-6, with 10 nucleotides matching TRBD2. V was pared by 1 base and J by 4 bases, with 7 bases of the junction left unmatched. The CDR3 has 16 residues. Germline CDR1 is SGHVS and CDR2 is FNYEAQ. The CDR3 loop is CASSLGLAGEPYEQYF. Written as DNA, the CDR3 is TGTGCCAGCAGCTTAGGCCTAGCGGGAGAGCCTTACGAGCAGTACTTC. The variable domain in full, completed from reference TRBV7-6 and TRBJ2-7, reads GAGVSQSPRYKVTKRGQDVALRCDPISGHVSLYWYRQALGQGPEFLTYFNYEAQQDKSGLPNDRFSAERPEGSISTLTIQRTEQRDSAMYRCASSLGLAGEPYEQYFGPGTRLTVT.

The genes are TRBV5-1 and TRBJ2-3, with 12 positions matching TRBD2. The CDR3 is made up of 17 amino acids. Trimming removed 2 bases from V and 1 base from J; junction bases left unmatched: 5. Germline CDR1 reads SGHRS; CDR2 reads YFSETQ. The DNA of the CDR3 is TGCGCCAGCAGCTTATTACTAGCGGGAGGAGGCACAGATACGCAGTATTTT. It codes for CASSLLLAGGGTDTQYF.

The gene calls are TRBV5-8 and TRBJ1-2; possibly TRBD1 for D (6 bases). The germline V gene encodes CDR1 SGHTS and CDR2 YDEGEE. The CDR3 has 13 amino acids. Trimming took off 0 bases at V and 5 bases at J, with 8 bases between the two ends. CDR3 in DNA: TGTGCCAGCAGCTTGGACAGGGTTTATGGCTACACCTTC. Residues: CASSLDRVYGYTF.

The genes are TRBV6-2 or TRBV6-3 and TRBJ2-7, with 9 bases identical to TRBD2. This CDR3 is built from 15 residues. Germline V gene sequence: CDR1 MNHEY, CDR2 SVGEGT. The J segment lost 2 bases and the V segment lost 4 bases, leaving 6 bases of the junction unmatched. The CDR3 spells CASSSRGGEPYEQYF. DNA for the CDR3: TGTGCCAGCAGTTCTCGCGGGGGGGAGCCCTACGAGCAGTACTTC.

V and J are TRBV30 and TRBJ2-7; 7 bases fit TRBD2. This CDR3 is 16 amino acids long. Germline values: CDR1 GTSNPN, CDR2 SVGIG (reference sequence). Trimming removed 0 bases from V and 2 bases from J; junction bases left unmatched: 10. The CDR3, as DNA: TGTGCCTGGAGTGTTCCTGGTAGCGGGTCTACCTACGAGCAGTACTTC. It is translated as CAWSVPGSGSTYEQYF. Drawing the rest from reference TRBV30 and TRBJ2-7, the complete variable domain is SQTIHQWPATLVQPVGSPLSLECTVEGTSNPNLYWYRQAAGRGLQLLFYSVGIGQISSEVPQNLSASRPQDRQFILSSKKLLLSDSGFYLCAWSVPGSGSTYEQYFGPGTRLTVT.

The chain employs TRBV4-1 and TRBJ2-7, with D possibly matching TRBD1 (6 bases). V dropped 1 base and J dropped 2 bases, with 15 bases sitting between them. This CDR3 spans 16 amino acids. Germline loops: CDR1 MGHRA, CDR2 YSYEKL. In DNA, the CDR3 is TGCGCCAGCAGCCAAGGTCCGGGGCAGGGGACCTACGAGCAGTACTTC. Protein sequence: CASSQGPGQGTYEQYF.

The chain has TRBV29-1 and TRBJ1-2, with TRBD1 identical over 8 bases. CDR1 is SQVTM and CDR2 is ANQGSEA in the germline V gene. CDR3 length: 13 residues. V dropped 0 bases and J dropped 5; count of bases not matched to a gene: 2. The CDR3 region is CSVEDGQGYGYTF. As DNA, the CDR3 is TGCAGCGTTGAAGACGGACAGGGATATGGCTACACCTTC. Drawing the rest from reference TRBV29-1 and TRBJ1-2, the complete variable domain is SAVISQKPSRDICQRGTSLTIQCQVDSQVTMMFWYRQQPGQSLTLIATANQGSEATYESGFVIDKFPISRPNLTFSTLTVSNMSPEDSSIYLCSVEDGQGYGYTFGSGTRLTVV.

The chain has TRBV7-7 and TRBJ2-2; D not resolved. The CDR3 runs to 15 residues. Germline CDR1 SSHAT, CDR2 FNYEAQ (reference sequence). V was cut by 3 bases and J by 4 bases, with 12 bases left in between. The CDR3 protein is CASSLGSPFTGELFF. CDR3 DNA sequence: TGTGCCAGCAGCTTGGGTAGCCCATTCACCGGGGAGCTGTTTTTT.

This clone showed up just once. V gene TRBV11-2 combines with J gene TRBJ2-3, with unresolved D. This CDR3 spans 14 amino acids. Looked up from germline, CDR1 is SGHAT and CDR2 is FQNNGV. The V end lost 3 bases, the J end lost 1 base, and 8 bases lay between the germline ends. CDR3 in amino acids: CASSLGQRTDTQYF. The CDR3 DNA follows: TGTGCCAGCAGCTTGGGCCAGCGCACAGATACGCAGTATTTT.

The chain combines TRBV14 with TRBJ2-3, with 7 bases fitting TRBD2. This CDR3 has 15 residues. V was clipped by 0 bases and J by 6 bases; unmatched bases: 6. Germline V gene data show CDR1 as SGHDN and CDR2 as FVKESK. The CDR3 sequence is CASSQDRTSADTQYF. Written as DNA, the CDR3 is TGTGCCAGCAGCCAAGATCGAACTAGCGCGGATACGCAGTATTTT.

Only one count was recorded for this clone. CDR3 residues: CASSELTVITYEQYF. CDR3 coding DNA: TGCGCCAGCAGTGAATTGACAGTAATAACCTACGAGCAGTACTTC. The gene calls are TRBV10-2 and TRBJ2-7; D might be TRBD1 (5 bases). The CDR3 runs to 15 residues. Trimming took off 3 bases at V and 2 bases at J, with 14 bases between the two ends. Germline CDR1 WSHSY, CDR2 SAAADI.

This chain joins TRBV29-1 and TRBJ2-3; tentative D call: TRBD1 (6 bases). Deletions cut 4 bases from V and 6 bases from J, with 11 bases between. Germline V CDR1 and CDR2: SQVTM, ANQGSEA. This CDR3 is 12 amino acids long. CDR3 sequence reads: CSVVTGADTQYF. The CDR3 DNA reads as TGCAGCGTTGTGACAGGTGCGGATACGCAGTATTTT.

J is TRBJ1-1 and V is TRBV19; TRBD1 might be the D (5 bases). Germline CDR1 reads LNHDA; CDR2 reads SQIVND (reference sequence). V was shortened by 1 base and J by 0 bases, with 9 bases between the two germline ends. The CDR3 is made up of 15 amino acids. This CDR3 is CASSIATAMNTEAFF. In DNA form, the CDR3 reads TGTGCCAGTAGTATAGCGACAGCTATGAACACTGAAGCTTTCTTT.

CDR3 DNA sequence: TGTGCCAGCAGTTTGGACAGAACTTCGGGCTCACCCCTCCACTTT. Protein product: CASSLDRTSGSPLHF. The rearrangement joins TRBV27 to TRBJ1-6; D perhaps matches TRBD1 (6 bases). V gave up 3 bases and J gave up 10 bases, with 16 bases separating them. Looked up from germline, CDR1 is MNHEY and CDR2 is SMNVEV (reference sequence). The CDR3 covers 15 residues.

The V and J genes are TRBV30 and TRBJ2-3; D remains unclear. Germline CDR1 reads GTSNPN; CDR2 reads SVGIG (reference sequence). There are 13 residues in the CDR3. V dropped 4 bases and J dropped 3 bases, with 11 bases sitting between them. CDR3 in DNA: TGTGCCTGGAATAGAGTGAGGACAGATACGCAGTATTTT. Translation gives CAWNRVRTDTQYF.

The V and J genes are TRBV21-1 and TRBJ1-5; TRBD1 is the table's D call and was not checked against the DNA. TRBV21-1 is a known pseudogene. CDR3 length equals 16 residues. CDR3 residues: CASFTGVGNSNQPQHF. CDR3 DNA sequence: TGTGCCAGCTTCACAGGGGTCGGCAATAGCAATCAGCCCCAGCATTTT.

This sequence joins TRBV4-1 and TRBJ1-4; D gene uncertain. Germline loops: CDR1 MGHRA, CDR2 YSYEKL. V was clipped by 1 base and J by 8 bases, with 11 bases between them. This CDR3 is built from 14 residues. The CDR3 DNA reads TGCGCCAGCAGCCAAGTTTCGGGGATCGAAAAACTGTTTTTT. It translates to CASSQVSGIEKLFF.

The chain is built from TRBV28 and TRBJ2-2, with 7 bases that match TRBD1. Trimming removed 0 bases from V and 8 bases from J; junction bases left unmatched: 0. The CDR3 has 13 residues. Germline lookup yields CDR1 MDHEN and CDR2 SYDVKM. The CDR3 is CASSLWGQGELFF. CDR3 in DNA: TGTGCCAGCAGTTTATGGGGACAGGGGGAGCTGTTTTTT.

The chain links TRBV7-3 to TRBJ2-1; tentative D call: TRBD2 (6 bases). The germline gives CDR1 SGHTA, CDR2 FQGTGA. V shed 5 bases and J shed 4 bases, with 12 bases lying between them. The length of the CDR3 is 14 residues. CDR3 sequence reads: CASSPSGGYNEQFF. The CDR3 DNA follows: TGTGCCAGCAGCCCCTCCGGGGGTTACAATGAGCAGTTCTTC.

This rearrangement joins TRBV4-3 to TRBJ1-2, with unresolved D. Between the trimmed V and J ends, which lost 0 bases and 3 bases, there was a span of 8 bases. CDR1 and CDR2 (germline): LGHNA, YSLEER. CDR3 size: 14 residues. In DNA, the CDR3 is TGCGCCAGCAGCCAAGAAAGAGGATACTATGGCTACACCTTC. Translated: CASSQERGYYGYTF.

The J gene is TRBJ2-5, the V gene TRBV29-1, with 8 bases lining up with TRBD2. V shed 4 bases and J 5 bases; nucleotides not matched to a gene: 9. Germline lookup yields CDR1 SQVTM and CDR2 ANQGSEA. This CDR3 is built from 14 residues. The CDR3 nucleotides read TGCAGCGTTGCCCGGGAGGGCCTGTCGGAGACCCAGTACTTC. Translation: CSVAREGLSETQYF.